One sample yielded the 20 T cell receptor beta chains listed below, sequenced in a study of T cell responses to AZD1222 COVID-19 vaccine. Assay used: immunoSEQ multiplex PCR; TCRdb lists only in-frame clones, some missing. This sample has more than 100,000 clones, with around 88% found just once. The source was peripheral blood, collected on day 0 of AZD1222 vaccination. The receptors were gathered from an adult in good health.

This clone was seen only once. V and J are TRBV9 and TRBJ2-7; D may be TRBD2 (5 bases). Germline V gives CDR1 SGDLS, CDR2 YYNGEE. The CDR3 has 14 residues. The ends were cut back, 4 bases at V and 1 base at J, with 12 bases in the middle. The CDR3 DNA follows: TGTGCCAGCAGCATCGGGTCGGGGTCCTACGAGCAGTACTTC. The encoded protein is CASSIGSGSYEQYF.

V and J are TRBV9 and TRBJ2-2; TRBD1 matches at 7 bases. The germline V gene encodes CDR1 SGDLS and CDR2 YYNGEE. The V gene end was trimmed by 4 bases and the J gene end by 4 bases; junction bases not matched to a gene: 7. This CDR3 is built from 15 residues. The CDR3 protein is CASSPTGSSTGELFF. In nucleotides, the CDR3 is TGTGCCAGCAGCCCGACAGGGTCGTCCACCGGGGAGCTGTTTTTT.

The genes are TRBV12-3 or TRBV12-4 and TRBJ1-2, with D perhaps TRBD1 (5 bases). The CDR3 runs 13 residues. V was pared by 7 bases and J by 4 bases, with 13 bases between. Here the CDR3 DNA reads TGTGCCAGCAAGTCCCAGGGTAGCTATGGCTACACCTTC. Its translation is CASKSQGSYGYTF.

This chain joins TRBV28 and TRBJ1-2, with D perhaps TRBD1 (6 bases). Germline lookup yields CDR1 MDHEN and CDR2 SYDVKM. The V gene lost 3 bases and the J gene lost 4 bases, with 15 bases spanning the gap. This CDR3 has 15 residues. The DNA of the CDR3 is TGTGCCAGCAGTTTTGGGGGCGCTCTCCCCTATGGCTACACCTTC. Its translation is CASSFGGALPYGYTF.

The chain uses TRBV29-1 and TRBJ2-5; tentatively, D is TRBD2 (6 bases). The germline V and J ends were trimmed by 1 base and 8 bases, with 11 bases remaining between them. The CDR3 is 12 amino acids. Germline values: CDR1 SQVTM, CDR2 ANQGSEA. The CDR3 DNA sequence: TGCAGCGTTGAAGCGGGACTTGGAACCCAGTACTTC. Translation gives CSVEAGLGTQYF.

CDR3 sequence: CASSPNRVEQFF. The CDR3 DNA is TGTGCCAGCAGTCCCAACAGGGTTGAGCAGTTCTTC. The chain carries TRBV27 and TRBJ2-1; possibly TRBD1 for D (6 bases). This CDR3 spans 12 amino acids. CDR1 and CDR2 (germline): MNHEY, SMNVEV (reference sequence). Trimming took off 5 bases at V and 9 bases at J, with 11 bases between the two ends.

The V and J genes are TRBV28 and TRBJ1-2, with D unclear. Germline V CDR1 and CDR2: MDHEN, SYDVKM. With 6 bases removed from V and 5 bases from J, the gap between germline ends came to 7 bases. The CDR3 runs to 11 residues. The CDR3 protein is CASRVGYGYTF. As DNA, the CDR3 is TGTGCCAGCAGGGTCGGATATGGCTACACCTTC.

The V gene is TRBV20-1, the J gene TRBJ2-4, with 7 bases that match TRBD2. This CDR3 region has 16 residues. Per the germline V gene, CDR1 is DFQATT and CDR2 is SNEGSKA (reference sequence). V trimming: 3 bases; J trimming: 3 bases; junction bases outside the gene matches: 11. The CDR3 DNA reads as TGCAGTGCTAGTTCGATGACTAGCTCAGACAAAAACATTCAGTACTTC. It specifies CSASSMTSSDKNIQYF.

This chain uses TRBV4-3 with TRBJ2-1; 7 bases are a match to TRBD2. Looked up from germline, CDR1 is LGHNA and CDR2 is YSLEER. J gave up 1 base and V 4 bases, and 4 bases lay outside the gene matches. CDR3 length: 15 residues. The CDR3 protein is CASSRQGGSYNEQFF. The CDR3 DNA follows: TGCGCCAGCAGCCGTCAGGGAGGGTCCTACAATGAGCAGTTCTTC.

The chain combines TRBV5-1 with TRBJ2-3; TRBD1 might be the D (6 bases). The germline CDR1 and CDR2 sequences are SGHRS and YFSETQ. This CDR3 comprises 15 residues. Trimming pared 0 bases from V and 2 bases from J, leaving 10 bases between. The CDR3 here is CASSLGQANTDTQYF. In DNA form, the CDR3 reads TGCGCCAGCAGCTTGGGACAGGCTAACACAGATACGCAGTATTTT.

V and J are TRBV5-6 and TRBJ1-2, with TRBD1 identical over 12 bases. CDR1 is SGHDT and CDR2 is YYEEEE in the germline V gene. Trimming removed 7 bases from V and 2 bases from J; junction bases left unmatched: 6. The CDR3 runs to 15 residues. The CDR3 reads CASSGGQGANYGYTF. CDR3 nucleotides: TGTGCCAGCTCTGGGGGACAGGGGGCAAACTATGGCTACACCTTC.

The rearrangement uses TRBV7-2 and TRBJ1-2; a possible D gene is TRBD1 (5 bases). Between the trimmed V and J ends, which lost 4 bases and 4 bases, there was a span of 10 bases. The CDR3 covers 13 residues. In germline, CDR1 is SGHTA, CDR2 FQGNSA. Here the CDR3 DNA reads TGTGCCAGCAGCTCAGGGAACTTCTATGGCTACACCTTC. Encoded protein: CASSSGNFYGYTF.

The chain combines TRBV7-9 with TRBJ2-1; D unresolved. The CDR3 totals 15 residues. Germline CDR1 SEHNR, CDR2 FQNEAQ (reference sequence). V lost 4 bases to trimming and J lost 0 bases, with 10 bases between them. CDR3 sequence (DNA): TGTGCCAGCAGCTCCACAAGGGTCTCCTACAATGAGCAGTTCTTC. Its protein is CASSSTRVSYNEQFF.

The DNA of the CDR3 is TGTGCCAGCAGCCAAGATGGCTGGGATCTCACAGATACGCAGTATTTT. It yields the protein CASSQDGWDLTDTQYF. This chain connects TRBV14 to TRBJ2-3; no clear D gene. Looked up from germline, CDR1 is SGHDN and CDR2 is FVKESK. The ends were cut back, 0 bases at V and 2 bases at J, with 12 bases in the middle. The CDR3 extends over 16 amino acids.

This clone was observed a single time. This chain links TRBV5-1 with TRBJ1-6; D remains unclear. The CDR3 totals 13 residues. Germline CDR1 SGHRS, CDR2 YFSETQ. The V end lost 5 bases, the J end lost 2 bases, and 5 bases lay between the germline ends. This CDR3 is CASRQTYNSPLHF. CDR3 bases: TGCGCCAGCAGGCAGACCTATAATTCACCCCTCCACTTT.

The genes are TRBV6-6 and TRBJ2-7, with 15 positions matching TRBD2. This CDR3 is 19 amino acids long. Germline-derived CDR1 and CDR2 are MNHNY and SVGAGI (reference sequence). J lost 2 bases, V lost 6 bases, and 14 bases had no gene match. CDR3 amino acids: CASSSQGLAGGPTAYEQYF. For the CDR3, the DNA is TGTGCCAGCAGCTCACAGGGACTAGCGGGGGGCCCGACCGCCTACGAGCAGTACTTC.

The sample holds one count of this clone. The J gene is TRBJ2-1, the V gene TRBV2, with 10 bases that match TRBD2. From germline, CDR1 is SNHLY and CDR2 FYNNEI. CDR3 length: 15 amino acids. V dropped 6 bases and J dropped 8; count of bases not matched to a gene: 10. The CDR3, as DNA: TGTGCCAGCAGAGTAGCGGGGGGTATCAGCCATGAGCAGTTCTTC. Translated: CASRVAGGISHEQFF.

The V gene is TRBV9, the J gene TRBJ1-4; a possible D gene is TRBD1 (6 bases). Trimming shortened V by 3 bases and J by 5 bases, and 11 bases separated the two germline ends. Germline CDR1 and CDR2: SGDLS and YYNGEE. This CDR3 is built from 14 residues. CDR3 nucleotide sequence: TGTGCCAGCAGCGCCGGGACATGGAATGAAAAACTGTTTTTT. Its translation: CASSAGTWNEKLFF.

The rearrangement links TRBV9 to TRBJ1-2, with D unresolved. This CDR3 region has 13 residues. Germline CDR1 is SGDLS and CDR2 is YYNGEE. Deletions cut 3 bases from V and 3 bases from J, with 9 bases between. The CDR3 nucleotides read TGTGCCAGCAGCGAGGCAGATGACTATGGCTACACCTTC. This sequence encodes CASSEADDYGYTF.

This clone has a single count. V usage is TRBV29-1 and J usage is TRBJ1-2; D not resolved. The CDR3 loop spans 10 amino acids. Germline V gene sequence: CDR1 SQVTM, CDR2 ANQGSEA. Trimming pared 0 bases from V and 7 bases from J, leaving 3 bases between. CDR3 in amino acids: CSVEEAGYTF. CDR3 bases: TGCAGCGTTGAAGAAGCTGGCTACACCTTC.